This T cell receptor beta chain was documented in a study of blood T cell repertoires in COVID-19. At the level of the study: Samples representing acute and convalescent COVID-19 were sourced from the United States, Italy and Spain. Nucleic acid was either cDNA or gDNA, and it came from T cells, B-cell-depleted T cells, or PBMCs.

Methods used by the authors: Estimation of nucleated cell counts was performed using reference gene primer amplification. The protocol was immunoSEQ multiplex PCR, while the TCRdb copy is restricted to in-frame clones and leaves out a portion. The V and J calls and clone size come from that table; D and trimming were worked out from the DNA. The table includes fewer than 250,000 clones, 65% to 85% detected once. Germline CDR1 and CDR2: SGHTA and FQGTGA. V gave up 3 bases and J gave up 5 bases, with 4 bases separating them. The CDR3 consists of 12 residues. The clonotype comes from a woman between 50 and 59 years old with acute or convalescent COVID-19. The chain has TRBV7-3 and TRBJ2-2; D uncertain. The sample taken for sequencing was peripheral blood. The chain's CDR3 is CASSLQTGELFF. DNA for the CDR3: TGTGCCAGCAGCTTGCAGACCGGGGAGCTGTTTTTT.